Presented here are 26 T cell receptor beta chains from one specimen sequenced in a study of Graves' ophthalmopathy and Graves' hyperthyroidism. From RNA, the CDR3 regions of TCR beta chains were amplified and sequenced. RT-PCR with HTBI primers came first, then second-round multiplex PCR. TCRdb fed the multiplex PCR reads into MiXCR, producing one record per CDR3 protein. The sample lists 400,000 or so distinct CDR3 sequences; roughly 14% were seen once. The material sequenced was peripheral blood. Receptor source: a woman aged 18 to 35 with stable Graves' hyperthyroidism.

V is TRBV28 and J is TRBJ1-1; no reliable D call. CDR3 length: 13 amino acids. The germline V gene has CDR1 MDHEN and CDR2 SYDVKM. The V end lost 5 bases, the J end lost 5 bases, and 12 bases lay between the germline ends. The CDR3 region is CASSEGPWTEAFF. CDR3 nucleotides: TGTGCCAGCAGTGAAGGGCCGTGGACTGAAGCTTTCTTT.

This clonotype was picked up many times. The chain links TRBV7-8 to TRBJ1-6; 11 bases fit TRBD1. Trimming at V came to 0 bases and at J to 9 bases, leaving 16 bases not matched to a gene. Germline V gene lookup returns CDR1 SGHVS and CDR2 FQNEAQ. The CDR3 covers 20 residues. As DNA, the CDR3 is TGTGCCAGCAGCTTAGCCGCCCCGGACAGGGGGCCCATAATTAGTTCACCCCTCCACTTT. Amino acid sequence: CASSLAAPDRGPIISSPLHF.

Note on this clonotype: No conserved phenylalanine or tryptophan is present at the end of the CDR3, so a read error is the likely explanation. The chain couples TRBV5-8 to TRBJ1-2; D not resolved. The CDR3 is made up of 15 amino acids. Between the trimmed V and J ends, which lost 4 bases and 6 bases, there was a span of 19 bases. Germline CDR1 SGHTS, CDR2 YDEGEE. CDR3: CASSHRASLLNGYTL. The CDR3 bases are TGTGCCAGCAGCCACCGGGCTTCACTTTTGAATGGCTACACCCTC.

There are many counts of this clonotype. V is TRBV6-1 and J is TRBJ2-2; D call uncertain. The V end lost 6 bases, the J end lost 0 bases, and 14 bases lay between the germline ends. The CDR3 has 16 amino acids. The germline V gene has CDR1 MNHNS and CDR2 SASEGT. The CDR3 is CASREQDGANTGELFF. CDR3 bases: TGTGCCAGCAGGGAGCAGGACGGAGCGAACACCGGGGAGCTGTTTTTT.

This clonotype has ten or more counts. The chain links TRBV19 to TRBJ1-1; 7 nucleotides line up with TRBD1. This CDR3 is 15 amino acids long. The ends lost 7 bases at V and 1 base at J; junction bases unmatched: 9. Per germline, CDR1 LNHDA and CDR2 SQIVND (reference sequence). The CDR3 DNA reads as TGTGCCAGTATAGGGGACAGCTCCCCGAACACTGAAGCTTTCTTT. This sequence encodes CASIGDSSPNTEAFF.

This clonotype showed up many times. The rearrangement joins TRBV27 to TRBJ1-5, with D possibly TRBD1 on 6 matching bases. Deletions cut 6 bases from V and 0 bases from J, with 15 bases between. The V gene's germline CDR1 is MNHEY and CDR2 SMNVEV (reference sequence). The CDR3 covers 16 residues. The DNA of the CDR3 is TGTGCCAGCAGGGTGTCCGGGACACTTAGCAATCAGCCCCAGCATTTT. Translated: CASRVSGTLSNQPQHF.

This clonotype was counted ten times or more. The rearrangement links TRBV5-1 to TRBJ2-5, with D possibly matching TRBD1 (5 bases). Deletions cut 4 bases from V and 9 bases from J, with 16 bases between. The CDR3 loop spans 13 amino acids. Germline V gene data show CDR1 as SGHRS and CDR2 as YFSETQ. The CDR3: CASSPDHRQSQYF. CDR3 nucleotides: TGCGCCAGCAGCCCAGACCACCGACAGTCCCAGTACTTC.

V gene TRBV29-1 combines with J gene TRBJ1-1; weak D call: TRBD1 (5 bases). The CDR3 runs 14 residues. Germline V CDR1 and CDR2: SQVTM, ANQGSEA. The V end lost 6 bases, the J end lost 3 bases, and 17 bases lay between the germline ends. The CDR3, as DNA: TGCAGCGTCGGAGTGGGGACGGCGGACACTGAAGCTTTCTTT. Translating gives CSVGVGTADTEAFF.

As to this clonotype: This may come from a read error, since a much larger clone is one base off. The rearrangement joins TRBV12-3 or TRBV12-4 to TRBJ2-5; possible D gene TRBD2, 6 bases. CDR3 length equals 13 residues. V lost 5 bases to trimming and J lost 5 bases, with 12 bases between them. The CDR3 nucleotides read TGTGCCAGCAGTGTCCTAGCGTTGGAGACCCAGTACTTC. This encodes CASSVLALETQYF.

This clonotype has ten or more counts. The gene calls are TRBV6-5 and TRBJ1-1, with TRBD1 identical over 7 bases. Losses at the gene ends were 0 bases for V and 4 bases for J; bases not matched to a gene: 5. CDR3 size: 15 residues. The germline CDR1 and CDR2 sequences are MNHEY and SVGAGI. In DNA form, the CDR3 reads TGTGCCAGCAGTTACTCTCCAGGGGGGGTCACTGAAGCTTTCTTT. It specifies CASSYSPGGVTEAFF.

This clonotype has a handful of counts. Its ends do not fully match the called genes, so a read error is possible. The chain has TRBV6-1 and TRBJ1-2, with 7 bases fitting TRBD1. The CDR3 covers 14 residues. From germline, CDR1 is MNHNS and CDR2 SASEGT. CDR3 bases: TGTGCCTGCAGCCCAGGGGGGGGATACTATGGCTACACCTTC. Amino acids: CACSPGGGYYGYTF.

In this sample, this clonotype turned up a few times. The CDR3 nucleotides read TGTGCCAGCAGCTTGGGACAGGGAGGAGGACCCCAAGCTTTCTTT. It yields the protein CASSLGQGGGPQAFF. V and J are TRBV11-3 and TRBJ1-1; TRBD1 matches at 9 bases. The V gene's germline CDR1 is SGHNT and CDR2 YENEEA. The trim removed 3 bases at V and 9 bases at J, leaving 11 bases unmatched. This CDR3 comprises 15 residues.

This clonotype came up many times. V and J are TRBV5-1 and TRBJ1-1; D gene uncertain. V was clipped by 5 bases and J by 0 bases, with 11 bases between them. Germline CDR1 SGHRS, CDR2 YFSETQ. The CDR3 length is 14 residues. The DNA for the CDR3 is TGCGCCAGCAGGGCGAACAACATGAACACTGAAGCTTTCTTT. As protein: CASRANNMNTEAFF.

The table lists this clonotype with a few counts. The gene calls are TRBV6-5 and TRBJ2-6, with D uncertain. The CDR3 is 16 amino acids. Germline CDR1 is MNHEY and CDR2 is SVGAGI. CDR3: CVCSYYSVTGANVLTF. The DNA of the CDR3 is TGTGTCTGCAGTTACTATTCAGTGACTGGGGCCAACGTCCTGACTTTC.

At least ten counts were recorded for this clonotype. The V and J genes are TRBV12-5 and TRBJ1-2; tentatively, D is TRBD1 (6 bases). Trimming stripped 5 bases from V and 4 bases from J, with 17 bases between. The germline CDR1 and CDR2 sequences are LGHNT and FRNRAP. The CDR3 extends over 15 amino acids. The DNA of the CDR3 is TGTGCTAGTGGTACAGGGAGGGGAACGGTCTATGGCTACACCTTC. Residues: CASGTGRGTVYGYTF.

This clonotype appeared many times. The chain carries TRBV7-2 and TRBJ1-1; D ambiguous. Per the germline V gene, CDR1 is SGHTA and CDR2 is FQGNSA. Trimming stripped 6 bases from V and 1 base from J, with 18 bases between. The CDR3 is made up of 16 amino acids. The chain's CDR3 is CASSFITPTGNTEAFF. The CDR3, as DNA: TGTGCCAGCAGTTTCATAACACCCACGGGGAACACTGAAGCTTTCTTT.

This clonotype was detected ten times or more. The CDR3 here is CASSPPKSAEAFF. CDR3 nucleotide sequence: TGTGCCAGCAGTCCCCCTAAATCCGCTGAAGCTTTCTTT. The chain carries TRBV27 and TRBJ1-1, with D unclear. Germline V CDR1 and CDR2: MNHEY, SMNVEV (reference sequence). V shed 5 bases and J shed 6 bases, with 13 bases lying between them. The CDR3 totals 13 residues.

V gene TRBV10-3 combines with J gene TRBJ1-2; TRBD1 matches at 7 bases. The length of the CDR3 is 16 residues. V trimming: 11 bases; J trimming: 2 bases; junction bases outside the gene matches: 17. Germline V lookup: CDR1 ENHRY, CDR2 SYGVKD. CDR3 sequence reads: CAGKNYGTVGNYGYTF. The CDR3, as DNA: TGTGCCGGGAAGAATTACGGGACAGTGGGAAACTATGGCTACACCTTC.

This clonotype was detected many times. The rearrangement joins TRBV5-1 to TRBJ1-1; D not resolved. Per germline, CDR1 SGHRS and CDR2 YFSETQ. This CDR3 has 15 residues. Trimming removed 4 bases at V and 0 bases at J, with 13 bases between. The CDR3 spells CASSPIVRMNTEAFF. Written as DNA, the CDR3 is TGCGCCAGCAGCCCGATCGTTCGCATGAACACTGAAGCTTTCTTT.

This clonotype showed up many times. This chain joins TRBV29-1 and TRBJ2-2; tentatively, D is TRBD1 (5 bases). The CDR3 runs 11 residues. Germline V gene lookup returns CDR1 SQVTM and CDR2 ANQGSEA. V lost 6 bases, J lost 9 bases, and 11 bases lay in between. CDR3 nucleotides: TGCAGCGTGCAGGGTCGGCGGGAGCTGTTTTTT. Translated: CSVQGRRELFF.

This clonotype has ten or more counts. V gene TRBV7-3 combines with J gene TRBJ2-7; D is ambiguous. CDR3 length equals 14 residues. Trimming stripped 5 bases from V and 2 bases from J, with 13 bases between. Germline CDR1 is SGHTA and CDR2 is FQGTGA. The CDR3 loop reads CASSPHSLPYEQYF. The CDR3 region has the DNA TGTGCCAGCAGCCCCCACAGTCTTCCCTACGAGCAGTACTTC.

As regards this clonotype: This may arise from a read error, as a much more abundant clone is one base away. The CDR3 carries no conserved terminal phenylalanine or tryptophan, so it likely arises from a read error. V gene TRBV6-5 combines with J gene TRBJ2-7; TRBD1 aligns across 10 bases. Germline V CDR1 and CDR2: MNHEY, SVGAGI. V lost 3 bases and J lost 3; bases outside the gene matches: 8. The CDR3 runs to 16 residues. The CDR3 loop reads CASSYATGTGVYEQYL. In DNA, the CDR3 is TGTGCCAGCAGTTATGCGACGGGGACAGGGGTCTACGAGCAGTACCTC.

This clonotype was seen many times. The J gene is TRBJ2-2, the V gene TRBV6-1; D possibly corresponds to TRBD1 (5 bases). The V and J ends lost 4 bases and 4 bases respectively, with 10 bases between them. The CDR3 is made up of 14 amino acids. Germline values: CDR1 MNHNS, CDR2 SASEGT. CDR3 bases: TGTGCCAGCAGTGCTGCAGGGCCCACCGGGGAGCTGTTTTTT. Translating gives CASSAAGPTGELFF.

Of note for this clonotype: The conserved final phenylalanine or tryptophan is absent from the CDR3, which likely points to a read error. The DNA is left out, because the CDR3 cannot be placed on it with certainty; the CDR3 is given as TCRdb lists it. J is TRBJ2-5 and V is TRBV24-1. The CDR3 is made up of 15 amino acids, end residues included. Germline CDR1 reads KGHDR; CDR2 reads SFDVKD. The CDR3 spells CATSDITGYQETQDY.

This clonotype was seen at least ten times. The rearrangement links TRBV12-3 or TRBV12-4 to TRBJ1-2, with 7 bases identical to TRBD1. CDR3 size: 16 residues. V lost 5 bases, J lost 5 bases, and 14 bases stayed unmatched. The CDR3 here is CASSPHGRGRVYGYTF. DNA for the CDR3: TGTGCCAGCAGTCCCCATGGGAGGGGGCGCGTGTATGGCTACACCTTC.

This clonotype was seen at least ten times. J is TRBJ2-7 and V is TRBV9; 8 bases align to TRBD2. V was clipped by 4 bases and J by 5 bases; unmatched bases: 8. From germline, CDR1 is SGDLS and CDR2 YYNGEE. The CDR3 is 14 amino acids. This CDR3 reads CASSPRGTRDEQYF. CDR3 DNA: TGTGCCAGCAGCCCTAGGGGGACTAGGGACGAGCAGTACTTC.